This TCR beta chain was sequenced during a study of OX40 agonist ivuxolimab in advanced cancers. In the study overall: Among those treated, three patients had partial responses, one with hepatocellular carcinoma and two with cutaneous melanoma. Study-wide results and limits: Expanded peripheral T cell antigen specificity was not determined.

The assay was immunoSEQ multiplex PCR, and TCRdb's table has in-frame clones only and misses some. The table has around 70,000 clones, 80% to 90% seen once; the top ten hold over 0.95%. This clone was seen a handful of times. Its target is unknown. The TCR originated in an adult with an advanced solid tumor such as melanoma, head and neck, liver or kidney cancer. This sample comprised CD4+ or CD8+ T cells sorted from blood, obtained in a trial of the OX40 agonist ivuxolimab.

In DNA form, the CDR3 reads TGTGCCAGCAGTGTGGTTGCCGGGGAGCTGTTTTTT. Protein product: CASSVVAGELFF. V and J are TRBV2 and TRBJ2-2; D call uncertain. V was shortened by 4 bases and J by 6 bases, with 6 bases between the two germline ends. Germline assignment: CDR1 SNHLY and CDR2 FYNNEI. This CDR3 contains 12 residues.